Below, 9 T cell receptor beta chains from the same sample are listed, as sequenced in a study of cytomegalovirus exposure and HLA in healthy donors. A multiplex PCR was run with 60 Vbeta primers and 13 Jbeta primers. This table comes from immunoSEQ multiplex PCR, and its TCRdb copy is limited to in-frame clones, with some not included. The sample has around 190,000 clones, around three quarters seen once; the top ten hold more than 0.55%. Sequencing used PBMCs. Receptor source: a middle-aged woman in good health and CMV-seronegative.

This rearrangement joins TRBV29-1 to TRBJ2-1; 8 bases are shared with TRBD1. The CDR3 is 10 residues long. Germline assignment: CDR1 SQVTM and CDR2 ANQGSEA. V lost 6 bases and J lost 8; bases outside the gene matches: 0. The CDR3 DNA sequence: TGCAGCGTACAGGGGGATGAGCAGTTCTTC. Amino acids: CSVQGDEQFF.

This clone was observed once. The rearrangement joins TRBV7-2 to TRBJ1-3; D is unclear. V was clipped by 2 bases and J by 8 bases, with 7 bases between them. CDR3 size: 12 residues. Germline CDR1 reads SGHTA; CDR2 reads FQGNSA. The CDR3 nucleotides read TGTGCCAGCAGCTTATCGCAGGACACCATATATTTT. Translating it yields CASSLSQDTIYF.

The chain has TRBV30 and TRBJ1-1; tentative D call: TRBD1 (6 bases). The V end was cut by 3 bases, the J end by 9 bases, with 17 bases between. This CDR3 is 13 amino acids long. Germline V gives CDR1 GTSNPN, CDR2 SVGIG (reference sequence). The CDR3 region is CAWRWAGAGKAFF. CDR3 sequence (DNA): TGTGCCTGGAGATGGGCGGGGGCCGGGAAAGCTTTCTTT. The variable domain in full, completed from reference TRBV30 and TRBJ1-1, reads SQTIHQWPATLVQPVGSPLSLECTVEGTSNPNLYWYRQAAGRGLQLLFYSVGIGQISSEVPQNLSASRPQDRQFILSSKKLLLSDSGFYLCAWRWAGAGKAFFGQGTRLTVV.

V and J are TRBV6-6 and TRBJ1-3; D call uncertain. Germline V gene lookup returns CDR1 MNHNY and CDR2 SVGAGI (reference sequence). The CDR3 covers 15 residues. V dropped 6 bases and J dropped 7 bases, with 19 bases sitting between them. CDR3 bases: TGTGCCAGCAGGCCTTCGACCCCGGGGTGGAACACCATATATTTT. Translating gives CASRPSTPGWNTIYF.

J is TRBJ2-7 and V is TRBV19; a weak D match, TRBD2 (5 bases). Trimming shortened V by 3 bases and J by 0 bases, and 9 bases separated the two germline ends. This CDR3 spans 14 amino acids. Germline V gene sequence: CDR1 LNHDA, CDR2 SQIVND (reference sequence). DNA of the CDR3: TGTGCCAGTAGTATTGTTGGGAGCTCCTACGAGCAGTACTTC. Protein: CASSIVGSSYEQYF. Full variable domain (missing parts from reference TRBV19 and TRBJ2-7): DGGITQSPKYLFRKEGQNVTLSCEQNLNHDAMYWYRQDPGQGLRLIYYSQIVNDFQKGDIAEGYSVSREKKESFPLTVTSAQKNPTAFYLCASSIVGSSYEQYFGPGTRLTVT.

The CDR3 sequence is CASSIDEAQPQHF. The CDR3, as DNA: TGTGCCAGTAGTATAGACGAGGCCCAGCCCCAGCATTTT. The rearrangement links TRBV19 to TRBJ1-5; no reliable D call. V lost 0 bases and J 7 bases, leaving 7 bases between the germline ends. CDR1 and CDR2 from the germline V gene are LNHDA and SQIVND (reference sequence). The CDR3 consists of 13 residues.

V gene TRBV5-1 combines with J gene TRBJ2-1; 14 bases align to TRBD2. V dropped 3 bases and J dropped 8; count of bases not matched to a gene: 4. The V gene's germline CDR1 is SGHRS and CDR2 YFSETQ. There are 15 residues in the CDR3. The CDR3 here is CASSWGLAGVDEQFF. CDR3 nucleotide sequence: TGCGCCAGCAGCTGGGGACTAGCGGGAGTGGATGAGCAGTTCTTC.

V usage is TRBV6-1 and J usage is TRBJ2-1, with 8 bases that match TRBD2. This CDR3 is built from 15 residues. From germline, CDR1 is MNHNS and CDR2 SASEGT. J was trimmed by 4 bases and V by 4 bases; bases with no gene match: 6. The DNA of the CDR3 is TGTGCCAGCAGTGCAAGCGGGGGAGAGTACAATGAGCAGTTCTTC. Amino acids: CASSASGGEYNEQFF.

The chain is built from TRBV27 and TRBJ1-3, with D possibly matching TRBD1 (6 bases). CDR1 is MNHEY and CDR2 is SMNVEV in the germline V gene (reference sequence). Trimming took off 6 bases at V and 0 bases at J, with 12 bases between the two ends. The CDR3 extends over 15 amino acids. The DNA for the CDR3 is TGTGCCAGCAGGCGAACAGGGCCCTCTGGAAACACCATATATTTT. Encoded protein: CASRRTGPSGNTIYF.